This TCR beta chain is drawn from a study (dated by TCRdb to the mid-2010s). Study-level background: The study examined whether tumor-infiltrating Tregs in breast cancer are drawn from blood Tregs or arise in situ by conversion from other CD4+ T cell subsets. What the research found in general, with its limitations: The validation in the larger cohort was limited to a single TCR beta V-J rearrangement instead of whole repertoires. In terms of TCR gene usage, tumor memory CD4+ T cells clustered together with blood and lymph node memory CD4+ cells, as well as with lymph node naive CD4+ cells. The greatest overlap of tumor-infiltrating Treg TCR alpha and beta sequences was observed with tumor naive CD4+ T cells, followed by blood naive CD4+ T cells.

Amplification of full-length TCR variable regions was done by 5' RACE PCR using constant-region reverse primers, and this step was followed by semi-nested PCR with Nested Universal Primer A. Using the ReliaPrep RNA Cell Miniprep System, total RNA was extracted, and the SMARTer RACE 5'/3' Kit was then used to reverse transcribe the RNA into 5'RACE-ready cDNA. An Illumina MiSeq was used to sequence the full-length TCR alpha and beta libraries, which had been barcoded with multiplex adaptors. The study's own analysis went as follows. For each of nine subset-tissue groups, sequencing data from the five patients were combined, and the groups were compared by unsupervised clustering of TCR gene usage. The Morisita-Horn index, with shared sequences weighted by their contribution to each repertoire, was used to calculate repertoire similarity. The raw public data were reprocessed by TCRdb itself: fastp quality trimming at Q25, MiXCR clonotype calling, in-frame beta chains only. Rows with one shared CDR3 protein collapse into an entry with the most common genes and DNA. These V and J calls rely on TCRdb rather than the paper's analysis. The sample profile shows about 40,000 distinct CDR3 sequences; over 15% of them were found once. The ten top clones hold about 2.8% of the sample.

In its sample, this clonotype was seen a few times. Its binding antigen is unknown. Base qualities were left out, and no much larger clone turns up one base away. The Miltenyi Naive CD4+ T Cell Isolation kit was used to purify naive CD4+ T cells, and Tregs were depleted with CD25 microbeads. Tregs, naive and memory CD4+ T cells from tumor, blood and ipsilateral draining lymph nodes of 4 or 5 breast cancer patients underwent full-length TCR alpha and beta sequencing. Tumor tissue, along with lymph nodes from ipsilateral axillary dissection, was perfused with PBS, minced, and then digested using collagenase I and hyaluronidase. Mononuclear cells from lymph nodes or around 53 ml of peripheral blood were isolated by Ficoll density gradient centrifugation. A purity exceeding 90% was confirmed by FACS for the sorted cell populations. CDR1 and CDR2 are drawn from the germline V gene (reference sequence): LGHDT, YNNKEL. From cysteine to phenylalanine, the CDR3 is 12 amino acids long. Solely the CDR3 DNA is kept, with 36 bases framed from the first base. V sheds 10 bases and J sheds 8 bases, leaving 12 bases between their ends.

Sequences were obtained from naive CD4+ T cells sorted from a lymph node. The meaning of the sample's cell subset or site label: naive CD4+ T cells, CD4+CD45RA+CD25-. The clonotype comes from a female donor with breast cancer. The rearrangement combines TRBV3-1 with TRBJ1-6, with the D gene not confidently named. Read as DNA, the sequence is TGTGCCACCCGCCAGGCGGATTCACCCCTCCACTTT. It is translated as CATRQADSPLHF.